Listed below are T cell receptor beta chains from one sample, sequenced in a study of blood T cell repertoires in COVID-19. Assay used: immunoSEQ multiplex PCR; TCRdb lists only in-frame clones, some missing. The table lists 250,000 to 350,000 clones, roughly 87% of them singletons. Input material: peripheral blood. Every receptor here comes from a woman in her forties or fifties who had recovered from COVID-19. CDR3s include the opening cysteine and the closing phenylalanine or tryptophan. The order of the fields is D gene, clone size, CDR3 length, V gene, J gene, CDR3 DNA, CDR3 protein. The D gene is left open where the match is weak. For some rows the clone size is stated as once, few or many, or as a class when expanded; others skip it.

TRBD1	-	14	TRBV18	TRBJ1-4	TGTGCCAGCTCACCAGACAGGGTGGATGAAAAACTGTTTTTT	CASSPDRVDEKLFF
TRBD2	-	17	TRBV5-1	TRBJ2-3	TGCGCCAGCAGCCTCCGGACTAGCTCTTTTGGTACAGATACGCAGTATTTT	CASSLRTSSFGTDTQYF
TRBD1	few	15	TRBV5-1	TRBJ2-1	TGCGCCAGCAGCTTGTTAGGGGGCCCCTACAATGAGCAGTTCTTC	CASSLLGGPYNEQFF
-	-	13	TRBV7-3	TRBJ2-5	TGTGCCAGCAGCTCTACCGGGACTGGGACCCAGTACTTC	CASSSTGTGTQYF
TRBD1	-	15	TRBV6-2/TRBV6-3	TRBJ2-7	TGTGCCAGCAGTGCTCTGTGGGACAGGGCCTACGAGCAGTACTTC	CASSALWDRAYEQYF
TRBD2	-	15	TRBV5-6	TRBJ2-7	TGTGCCAGCAGCCCTAACCCTAGCGGCTCCTACGAGCAGTACTTC	CASSPNPSGSYEQYF
TRBD1	-	15	TRBV28	TRBJ1-1	TGTGCCAGCAGCGACAGGGTGCTAACGAACACTGAAGCTTTCTTT	CASSDRVLTNTEAFF
TRBD1	-	11	TRBV2	TRBJ1-1	TGTGCCAGCGGAAGGGACAGTGAAGCTTTCTTT	CASGRDSEAFF
TRBD1	-	18	TRBV7-2	TRBJ1-5	TGTGCCAGCAGCTTGGGACAGGGGCCCAACTATGGCAATCAGCCCCAGCATTTT	CASSLGQGPNYGNQPQHF
TRBD1	-	14	TRBV7-2	TRBJ2-2	TGTGCCAGCAGAAGGGACAGGGCCGCCGGGGAGCTGTTTTTT	CASRRDRAAGELFF
TRBD2	-	17	TRBV19	TRBJ2-1	TGTGCCAGTAGCCTCCGGTCGGGACTAGGGAACTACAATGAGCAGTTCTTC	CASSLRSGLGNYNEQFF
-	-	20	TRBV10-3	TRBJ2-5	TGTGCCATCGGAGGCCTCGCTTTAGCTGGGCCGGGCGAGGTATTAGAGACCCAGTACTTC	CAIGGLALAGPGEVLETQYF
-	-	14	TRBV29-1	TRBJ1-1	TGCAGCGTTGATAGGGACTGGGCAAACACTGAAGCTTTCTTT	CSVDRDWANTEAFF
-	-	13	TRBV12-3/TRBV12-4	TRBJ2-5	TGTGCCAGCAGTCTTAGACAGCAAGAGACCCAGTACTTC	CASSLRQQETQYF
-	-	15	TRBV7-2	TRBJ1-6	TGTGCCAGCAGCTTAGTTTTCAGGGCTAATTCACCCCTCCACTTT	CASSLVFRANSPLHF
-	-	18	TRBV7-2	TRBJ2-3	TGTGCCAGCAGGTTTGGTGGGGGCGGGGGCGCAGGCACAGATACGCAGTATTTT	CASRFGGGGGAGTDTQYF
-	-	14	TRBV6-5	TRBJ2-7	TGTGCCAGCAGTCCCTTGACAGCGTACTACGAGCAGTACTTC	CASSPLTAYYEQYF
-	-	16	TRBV4-2	TRBJ1-6	TGTGCCAGCAGCTTCAAGCCGGGTCCACACAATTCACCCCTCCACTTT	CASSFKPGPHNSPLHF
TRBD1	-	17	TRBV7-6	TRBJ1-1	TGTGCCAGCAGCTTAGAAGGGGGCAGTTATTCGAACACTGAAGCTTTCTTT	CASSLEGGSYSNTEAFF
TRBD1	-	14	TRBV28	TRBJ2-7	TGTGCCAGCGGACCTTACTTGGACAGGGCGAAGCAGTACTTC	CASGPYLDRAKQYF
TRBD1	once	15	TRBV9	TRBJ2-7	TGTGCCAGCAGTGCCGGGACAGGGTTCCAAGGGGAGCAGTACTTC	CASSAGTGFQGEQYF
-	-	15	TRBV6-5	TRBJ2-7	TGTGCCAGCACCCTAACTTCAGGGTCCACCTACGAGCAGTACTTC	CASTLTSGSTYEQYF
TRBD1	-	14	TRBV25-1	TRBJ2-7	TGTGCCAGCAGCCATCCGGGACAGGGGTACGAGCAGTACTTC	CASSHPGQGYEQYF
-	-	14	TRBV18	TRBJ2-1	TGTGCCAGCTCAACGGGTGGTAGTCGGTTTGAGCAGTTCTTC	CASSTGGSRFEQFF
-	-	14	TRBV19	TRBJ2-2	TGTGCCAGTACCATTTCCCTAAACACCGGGGAGCTGTTTTTT	CASTISLNTGELFF
-	-	17	TRBV6-2/TRBV6-3	TRBJ1-4	TGTGCCAGCAGTTACGGGCAGGGAATCCCAACTAATGAAAAACTGTTTTTT	CASSYGQGIPTNEKLFF
-	-	15	TRBV5-8	TRBJ2-5	TGTGCCAGCAGCCACCACAGGAGAACCCAAGAGACCCAGTACTTC	CASSHHRRTQETQYF
TRBD1	-	15	TRBV7-2	TRBJ1-1	TGTGCCAGCAGCGTGAAAGGGGGCGCGGGGACTGAAGCTTTCTTT	CASSVKGGAGTEAFF
-	-	14	TRBV5-1	TRBJ1-2	TGCGCCAGCAGCCCACCAACGGGGGTCGAGGGCTACACCTTC	CASSPPTGVEGYTF
TRBD2	-	18	TRBV11-2	TRBJ2-1	TGTGCCAGCAGCTCGCCCAAGACTAGCGGACTTTACTACAATGAGCAGTTCTTC	CASSSPKTSGLYYNEQFF
-	-	16	TRBV7-9	TRBJ1-3	TGTGCCAGCAGCTTAAGCGGAAGGGTCTCTGGAAACACCATATATTTT	CASSLSGRVSGNTIYF